A single sample gave rise to the 25 T cell receptor beta chains below, sequenced in a study of T cell responses to AZD1222 COVID-19 vaccine listed by TCRdb under 2021. The method was the immunoSEQ multiplex PCR assay. TCRdb carries this immuneACCESS record with in-frame sequences only. Its versions omit some clonotypes, under half of them owing to an unresolved V gene in the studies checked, with the rest unexplained. This sample comprises around 140,000 clones, 93% of them detected only once. Over 4% of the sample is taken by the ten largest. This specimen's time point label, interpreted: baseline before first vaccination. Sequenced here: peripheral blood, sampled on day 0 of AZD1222 vaccination. These receptors all come from an adult in good health.

This clone was seen once. The chain couples TRBV28 to TRBJ2-7; 8 nucleotides agree with TRBD1. The V and J ends lost 8 bases and 4 bases, in that order; junction bases with no gene match: 10. Germline V gene lookup returns CDR1 MDHEN and CDR2 SYDVKM. This CDR3 contains 14 residues. CDR3: CASEGQGIFYEQYF. As DNA, the CDR3 is TGTGCCAGCGAAGGACAGGGCATTTTTTACGAGCAGTACTTC.

This clone was counted once. This chain joins TRBV5-1 and TRBJ2-6; 13 bases are shared with TRBD2. The germline CDR1 and CDR2 sequences are SGHRS and YFSETQ. The CDR3 loop spans 20 amino acids. V lost 4 bases and J lost 0; bases outside the gene matches: 10. DNA for the CDR3: TGCGCCAGCAGCCTCTCCCGAGGACTAGCGGGGGACTCTGGGGCCAACGTCCTGACTTTC. Residues: CASSLSRGLAGDSGANVLTF.

This clone was observed a single time. CDR3 sequence (DNA): TGTGCCAGCAGCGTGACGGACAGGGGCCCTCTTGACTATGGCTACACCTTC. Translation gives CASSVTDRGPLDYGYTF. This rearrangement joins TRBV9 to TRBJ1-2, with TRBD1 matching over 9 bases. The ends lost 2 bases at V and 3 bases at J; junction bases unmatched: 11. The V gene's germline CDR1 is SGDLS and CDR2 YYNGEE. This CDR3 comprises 17 residues.

The rearrangement uses TRBV2 and TRBJ1-5; the match to TRBD1 covers 8 bases. The CDR3 covers 18 residues. Germline CDR1 reads SNHLY; CDR2 reads FYNNEI. The V segment lost 6 bases and the J segment 1 base; nucleotides outside the gene matches: 14. CDR3 coding DNA: TGTGCCAGCAGCCTGGACAGGGCCGGGCAGGGGAGCAATCAGCCCCAGCATTTT. Its translation: CASSLDRAGQGSNQPQHF.

The chain links TRBV18 to TRBJ1-1; D is undetermined. Looked up from germline, CDR1 is KGHSH and CDR2 is LQKENI. This CDR3 is built from 12 residues. Trimming took 0 bases from V and 4 from J, leaving 3 bases between them. The DNA of the CDR3 is TGTGCCAGCTCACCACCGGCCACTGAAGCTTTCTTT. Protein sequence: CASSPPATEAFF.

The CDR3 protein is CASSQTHGYTF. As DNA, the CDR3 is TGTGCCAGTAGCCAGACACATGGCTACACCTTC. The genes are TRBV19 and TRBJ1-2; no clear D. The CDR3 totals 11 residues. CDR1 is LNHDA and CDR2 is SQIVND in the germline V gene (reference sequence). The germline V and J ends were trimmed by 6 bases and 6 bases, with 8 bases remaining between them.

The chain is built from TRBV6-5 and TRBJ1-3; the match to TRBD1 covers 8 bases. The CDR3 is 13 amino acids. Germline V gives CDR1 MNHEY, CDR2 SVGAGI. J lost 7 bases, V lost 6 bases, and 5 bases had no gene match. CDR3: CASRGTGLNTIYF. The CDR3 coding sequence is TGTGCCAGCAGAGGGACAGGCTTGAACACCATATATTTT.

The DNA of the CDR3 is TGTGCCAGTAGTATTTCGGACAGGGGAAACACCATATATTTT. Protein product: CASSISDRGNTIYF. The V gene is TRBV19, the J gene TRBJ1-3; 7 bases are shared with TRBD1. Germline CDR1 reads LNHDA; CDR2 reads SQIVND (reference sequence). The CDR3 extends over 14 amino acids. J was trimmed by 4 bases and V by 3 bases; bases with no gene match: 3.

The chain links TRBV19 to TRBJ1-5, with no clear D. V was clipped by 1 base and J by 2 bases, with 12 bases between them. From germline, CDR1 is LNHDA and CDR2 SQIVND (reference sequence). The length of the CDR3 is 16 residues. The CDR3: CASSIVSAPRNQPQHF. The DNA of the CDR3 is TGTGCCAGTAGTATAGTGTCAGCTCCCCGCAATCAGCCCCAGCATTTT.

V and J are TRBV28 and TRBJ1-4; 8 nucleotides agree with TRBD1. V gave up 6 bases and J gave up 7 bases; unmatched junction bases: 4. The CDR3 has 13 residues. The germline gives CDR1 MDHEN, CDR2 SYDVKM. The CDR3 DNA reads as TGTGCCAGCAGCCCCGGGACAGGTGAAAAACTGTTTTTT. This translates into CASSPGTGEKLFF.

The V gene is TRBV7-8, the J gene TRBJ2-5; the D is unclear. The DNA end lines up better with TRBJ2-7; the J call may be wrong. CDR1 is SGHVS and CDR2 is FQNEAQ in the germline V gene. This CDR3 comprises 15 residues. CDR3 amino acids: CASSLWNLVRTEQYF. In DNA, the CDR3 is TGTGCCAGCAGCTTATGGAATTTGGTGCGTACCGAGCAGTACTTC.

This clone was recorded only once. The J gene is TRBJ1-1, the V gene TRBV19; 10 bases are shared with TRBD1. The CDR3 runs to 16 residues. V was clipped by 4 bases and J by 3 bases; unmatched bases: 8. The germline V gene has CDR1 LNHDA and CDR2 SQIVND (reference sequence). The chain's CDR3 is CASSTSRDRGYTEAFF. In nucleotides, the CDR3 is TGTGCCAGTAGTACTTCGCGGGACAGGGGCTACACTGAAGCTTTCTTT.

This rearrangement joins TRBV5-1 to TRBJ2-3, with D unclear. Germline CDR1 is SGHRS and CDR2 is YFSETQ. Trimming removed 4 bases at V and 6 bases at J, with 12 bases between. The CDR3 runs to 13 residues. The CDR3 protein is CASSQLSEDTQYF. The CDR3 bases are TGCGCCAGCAGCCAGCTATCGGAGGATACGCAGTATTTT.

The gene calls are TRBV3-1 (or the pseudogene TRBV3-2) and TRBJ1-6; D call uncertain. Germline CDR1 reads LGHDT; CDR2 reads YNNKEL (reference sequence). Trimming removed 0 bases from V and 9 bases from J, with 9 bases in between. The CDR3 loop spans 14 amino acids. In DNA, the CDR3 is TGTGCCAGCAGCCAAGATCGGACGGGTTCACCCCTCCACTTT. This sequence encodes CASSQDRTGSPLHF.

This chain uses TRBV7-9 with TRBJ2-7; a possible D gene is TRBD1 (6 bases). V lost 3 bases and J 4 bases, leaving 13 bases between the germline ends. Germline CDR1 is SEHNR and CDR2 is FQNEAQ (reference sequence). The CDR3 contains 14 residues. The CDR3 nucleotides are TGTGCCAGCAGCTTGGACAGCTCTTTATACGAGCAGTACTTC. The encoded protein is CASSLDSSLYEQYF.

The chain uses TRBV2 and TRBJ1-2, with D hard to call. Germline values: CDR1 SNHLY, CDR2 FYNNEI. CDR3 size: 13 residues. V gave up 3 bases and J gave up 4 bases, with 9 bases separating them. CDR3 region: CASSEGQIYGYTF. CDR3 nucleotides: TGTGCCAGCAGTGAGGGCCAGATCTATGGCTACACCTTC.

This clone occurred once. The junction differs from germline at one of its ends, possibly a read error. The chain recombines TRBV5-5 with TRBJ2-3; TRBD2 is a possible D gene (6 bases). This CDR3 is 15 amino acids long. Germline loops: CDR1 SGHKS, CDR2 YYEKEE (reference sequence). The CDR3 DNA follows: TGTGCCAGCGGCTTGGGGTCGGGGGTTGCAGATACGCAGTATTTT. Protein sequence: CASGLGSGVADTQYF. Full variable domain (missing parts from reference TRBV5-5 and TRBJ2-3): DAGVTQSPTHLIKTRGQQVTLRCSPISGHKSVSWYQQVLGQGPQFIFQYYEKEERGRGNFPDRFSARQFPNYSSELNVNALLLGDSALYLCASGLGSGVADTQYFGPGTRLTVL.

The chain joins TRBV6-5 to TRBJ1-2; 7 bases fit TRBD1. There are 16 residues in the CDR3. The ends lost 0 bases at V and 2 bases at J; junction bases unmatched: 6. Germline V gene data show CDR1 as MNHEY and CDR2 as SVGAGI. Here the CDR3 DNA reads TGTGCCAGCAGTTACTCGCATACAGGGGAGAACTATGGCTACACCTTC. This gives the protein CASSYSHTGENYGYTF.

V gene TRBV2 combines with J gene TRBJ1-1, with D possibly TRBD1 on 5 matching bases. This CDR3 contains 14 residues. The germline V gene encodes CDR1 SNHLY and CDR2 FYNNEI. Between the trimmed V and J ends, which lost 7 bases and 6 bases, there was a span of 18 bases. In nucleotides, the CDR3 is TGTGCCAGCATAGCCACAGGAACGAGGCCTGAAGCTTTCTTT. Encoded protein: CASIATGTRPEAFF.

This chain links TRBV7-8 with TRBJ2-1; 7 bases map to TRBD1. CDR3 length: 14 residues. V was pared by 5 bases and J by 3 bases, with 4 bases of the junction left unmatched. Germline CDR1 SGHVS, CDR2 FQNEAQ. The CDR3 DNA is TGTGCCAGCAGCCGGGACAGTCTCTACAATGAGCAGTTCTTC. Protein sequence: CASSRDSLYNEQFF.

This clone was detected only a few times. This chain connects TRBV7-9 to TRBJ2-2; D may be TRBD1 (6 bases). The CDR3 has 14 amino acids. The V gene's germline CDR1 is SEHNR and CDR2 FQNEAQ (reference sequence). Trimming removed 6 bases from V and 1 base from J, with 9 bases in between. This chain's CDR3 is CASRATGNTGELFF. For the CDR3, the DNA is TGTGCCAGCAGGGCGACAGGGAACACCGGGGAGCTGTTTTTT.

V is TRBV6-5 and J is TRBJ2-5, with 9 nucleotides matching TRBD2. CDR1 is MNHEY and CDR2 is SVGAGI in the germline V gene. J lost 4 bases, V lost 7 bases, and 4 bases had no gene match. CDR3 length: 13 residues. The CDR3: CASKGSGRETQYF. The CDR3 bases are TGTGCCAGCAAGGGTAGCGGGAGAGAGACCCAGTACTTC.

This chain connects TRBV7-9 to TRBJ2-2; D gene unclear. From germline, CDR1 is SEHNR and CDR2 FQNEAQ (reference sequence). The CDR3 is made up of 12 amino acids. V lost 5 bases and J 3 bases, leaving 4 bases between the germline ends. The CDR3 here is CASSLYTGELFF. Written as DNA, the CDR3 is TGTGCCAGCAGCCTTTACACCGGGGAGCTGTTTTTT. Complete variable domain (other parts from reference TRBV7-9 and TRBJ2-2): DTGVSQNPRHKITKRGQNVTFRCDPISEHNRLYWYRQTLGQGPEFLTYFQNEAQLEKSRLLSDRFSAERPKGSFSTLEIQRTEQGDSAMYLCASSLYTGELFFGEGSRLTVL.

The chain links TRBV13 to TRBJ2-7, with 8 nucleotides matching TRBD1. The CDR3 runs to 16 residues. CDR1 and CDR2 from the germline V gene are PRHDT and FYEKMQ (reference sequence). V was pared by 0 bases and J by 0 bases, with 4 bases of the junction left unmatched. CDR3: CASSLGGTGISYEQYF. CDR3 bases: TGTGCCAGCAGCTTAGGTGGGACAGGCATCTCCTACGAGCAGTACTTC.

The chain joins TRBV6-5 to TRBJ2-5; TRBD2 aligns across 9 bases. The CDR3 runs 14 residues. Per the germline V gene, CDR1 is MNHEY and CDR2 is SVGAGI. The V gene end was trimmed by 6 bases and the J gene end by 5 bases; junction bases not matched to a gene: 7. In DNA, the CDR3 is TGTGCCAGCAGCATAGCGGGAGAAGTGGAGACCCAGTACTTC. It yields the protein CASSIAGEVETQYF.